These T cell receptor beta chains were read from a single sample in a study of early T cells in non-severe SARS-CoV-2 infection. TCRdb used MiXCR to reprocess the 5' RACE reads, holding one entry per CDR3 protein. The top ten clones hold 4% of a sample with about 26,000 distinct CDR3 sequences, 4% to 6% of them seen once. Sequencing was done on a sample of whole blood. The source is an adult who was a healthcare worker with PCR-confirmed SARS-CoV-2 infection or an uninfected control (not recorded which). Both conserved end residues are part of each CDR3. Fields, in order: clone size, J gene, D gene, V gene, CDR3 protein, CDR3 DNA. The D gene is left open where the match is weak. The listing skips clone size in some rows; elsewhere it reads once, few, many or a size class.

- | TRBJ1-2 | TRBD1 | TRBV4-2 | CASSPAQGASGYTF | TGTGCCAGCAGCCCGGCCCAGGGGGCTAGTGGCTACACCTTC
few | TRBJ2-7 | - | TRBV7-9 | CASSSGTFYEQYF | TGTGCCAGCAGCTCCGGGACCTTCTACGAGCAGTACTTC
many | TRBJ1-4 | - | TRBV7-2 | CASSPLTGGEKLFF | TGTGCCAGCAGCCCTTTAACAGGTGGTGAAAAACTGTTTTTT
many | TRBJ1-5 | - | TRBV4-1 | CASSRSVLGNQPQHF | TGCGCCAGCAGCCGCTCAGTTCTAGGCAATCAGCCCCAGCATTTT
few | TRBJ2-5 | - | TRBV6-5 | CASSYAGETQYF | TGTGCCAGCAGTTACGCTGGGGAGACCCAGTACTTC
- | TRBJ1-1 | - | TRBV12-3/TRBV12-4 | CASSFTRDTEAFF | TGTGCCAGCAGTTTCACCAGAGACACTGAAGCTTTCTTT
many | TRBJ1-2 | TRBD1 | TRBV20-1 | CSATDRGHYGYTF | TGCAGTGCTACGGACAGGGGACACTATGGCTACACCTTC
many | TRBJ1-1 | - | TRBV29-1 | CSVDSTDTEAFF | TGCAGCGTTGATTCGACCGACACTGAAGCTTTCTTT
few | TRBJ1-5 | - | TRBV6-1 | CASSVRQGNQPQHF | TGTGCCAGCAGCGTCCGACAGGGCAATCAGCCCCAGCATTTT
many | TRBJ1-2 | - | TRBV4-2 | CASSQGNVNYGYTF | TGTGCCAGCAGCCAAGGGAATGTTAACTATGGCTACACCTTC
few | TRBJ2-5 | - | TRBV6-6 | CASREGGDQETQYF | TGTGCCAGCAGGGAGGGGGGGGACCAAGAGACCCAGTACTTC
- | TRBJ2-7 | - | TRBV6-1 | CASRTGATYEQYF | TGTGCCAGCAGGACAGGAGCTACCTACGAGCAGTACTTC
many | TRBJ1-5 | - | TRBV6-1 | CASRGDNRYSNQPQHF | TGTGCCAGCAGAGGGGACAATCGATATAGCAATCAGCCCCAGCATTTT
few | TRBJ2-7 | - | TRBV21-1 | CASSCASSYEQYF | TGTGCCAGCAGCTGCGCCAGCTCCTACGAGCAGTACTTC
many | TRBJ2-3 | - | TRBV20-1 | CSARVSSDTQYF | TGCAGTGCTAGAGTAAGTTCGGATACGCAGTATTTT
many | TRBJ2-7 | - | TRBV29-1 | CSVAPQGREQYF | TGCAGCGTTGCCCCCCAGGGGCGGGAGCAGTACTTC
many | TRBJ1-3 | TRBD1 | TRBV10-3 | CAIRAFGQGESGNTIYF | TGTGCCATCAGAGCCTTCGGACAGGGGGAGTCTGGAAACACCATATATTTT
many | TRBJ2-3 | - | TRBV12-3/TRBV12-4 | CASSTGTDTQYF | TGTGCCAGCAGTACGGGCACAGATACGCAGTATTTT
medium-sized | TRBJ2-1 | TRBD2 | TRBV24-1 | CATSDPRTSGSYNEQFF | TGTGCCACCAGTGACCCCCGGACTAGCGGCTCCTACAATGAGCAGTTCTTC
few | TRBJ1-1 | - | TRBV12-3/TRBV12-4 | CASSSGAGRAFF | TGTGCCAGCAGCTCCGGAGCAGGGAGAGCTTTCTTT
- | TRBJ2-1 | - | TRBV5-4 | CASSPRGANEQFF | TGTGCCAGCAGCCCCCGAGGGGCCAATGAGCAGTTCTTC
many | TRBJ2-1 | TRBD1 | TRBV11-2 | CASRFRDSSYNEQFF | TGTGCCAGCAGGTTCCGGGACAGTTCCTACAATGAGCAGTTCTTC
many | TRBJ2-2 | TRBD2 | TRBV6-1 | CASSETSGYTGELFF | TGTGCCAGCAGTGAAACTAGCGGGTACACCGGGGAGCTGTTTTTT
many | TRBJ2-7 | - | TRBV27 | CASSQRYEQYF | TGTGCCAGCAGCCAGCGCTACGAGCAGTACTTC
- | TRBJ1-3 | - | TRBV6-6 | CASSSPAGNTIYF | TGTGCCAGCAGTTCACCGGCGGGAAACACCATATATTTT
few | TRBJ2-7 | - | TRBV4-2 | CASSQEEGRYEQYF | TGTGCCAGCAGCCAAGAAGAGGGGAGGTACGAGCAGTACTTC
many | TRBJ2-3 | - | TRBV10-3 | CAISESRDSYTQYF | TGTGCCATCAGTGAGTCGCGGGACAGTTACACGCAGTATTTT
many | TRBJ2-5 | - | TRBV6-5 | CASTSGETQYF | TGTGCCAGCACGTCGGGAGAGACCCAGTACTTC
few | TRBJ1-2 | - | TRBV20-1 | CSARVPLYIYGYTF | TGCAGTGCTAGAGTTCCCCTTTATATCTATGGCTACACCTTC
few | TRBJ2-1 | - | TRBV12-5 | CASGRLFAEAYNEQFF | TGTGCTAGTGGCCGGCTTTTCGCAGAGGCCTACAATGAGCAGTTCTTC
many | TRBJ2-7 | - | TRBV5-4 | CASSLPGQGYEQYF | TGTGCCAGCAGCCTGCCAGGGCAAGGCTACGAGCAGTACTTC
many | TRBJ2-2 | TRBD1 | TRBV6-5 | CASSVQGAGTGELFF | TGTGCCAGCAGCGTACAGGGGGCGGGCACCGGGGAGCTGTTTTTT
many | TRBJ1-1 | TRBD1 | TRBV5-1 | CASSLGGTENTEAFF | TGCGCCAGCAGCTTGGGAGGGACAGAAAACACTGAAGCTTTCTTT
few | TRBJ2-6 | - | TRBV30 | CAWSLRSSGANVLTF | TGTGCCTGGAGTCTGAGGAGCTCTGGGGCCAACGTCCTGACTTTC
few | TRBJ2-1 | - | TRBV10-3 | CAISEGYNEQFF | TGTGCCATCAGTGAAGGGTACAATGAGCAGTTCTTC
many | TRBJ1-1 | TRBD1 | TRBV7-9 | CASSYRQGAFTEAFF | TGTGCCAGCAGCTATAGACAGGGGGCTTTCACTGAAGCTTTCTTT
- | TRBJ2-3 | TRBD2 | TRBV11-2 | CASSLAGLAQDTQYF | TGTGCCAGCAGCTTAGCGGGACTAGCACAAGATACGCAGTATTTT
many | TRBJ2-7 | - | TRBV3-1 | CASSQAGTGLYEQYF | TGTGCCAGCAGCCAGGCCGGGACTGGCCTCTACGAGCAGTACTTC
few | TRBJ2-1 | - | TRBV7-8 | CASSPRVWQGLDNEQFF | TGTGCCAGCAGCCCGAGAGTTTGGCAGGGGTTGGACAATGAGCAGTTCTTC
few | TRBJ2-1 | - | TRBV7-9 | CASSLAGLGNNEQFF | TGTGCCAGCAGCTTAGCGGGGTTAGGCAACAATGAGCAGTTCTTC
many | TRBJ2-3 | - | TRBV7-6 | CASSLGVPRYTDTQYF | TGTGCCAGCAGCTTAGGGGTTCCAAGGTACACAGATACGCAGTATTTT
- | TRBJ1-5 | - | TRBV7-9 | CASSLGEAGQPQHF | TGTGCCAGCAGTTTAGGGGAGGCAGGGCAGCCCCAGCATTTT
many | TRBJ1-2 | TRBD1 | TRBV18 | CASSPDRVGYTF | TGTGCCAGCTCACCCGACAGGGTTGGCTACACCTTC
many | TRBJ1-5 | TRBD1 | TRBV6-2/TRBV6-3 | CASSRRTGAFNQPQHF | TGTGCCAGCAGTCGACGGACAGGGGCCTTCAATCAGCCCCAGCATTTT
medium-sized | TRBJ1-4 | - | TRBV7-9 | CASSGEGGGSEKLFF | TGTGCCAGCAGCGGGGAAGGGGGAGGTAGTGAAAAACTGTTTTTT
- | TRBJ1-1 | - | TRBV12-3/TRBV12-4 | CASNPGGTEAFF | TGTGCCAGCAACCCGGGTGGCACTGAAGCTTTCTTT
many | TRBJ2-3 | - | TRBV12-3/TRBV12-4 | CASSGPSTVTQYF | TGTGCCAGCAGTGGCCCTAGTACGGTGACGCAGTATTTT
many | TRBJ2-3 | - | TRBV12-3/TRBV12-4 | CASSSGGGLDTQYF | TGTGCCAGCAGTTCCGGGGGAGGTTTGGATACGCAGTATTTT
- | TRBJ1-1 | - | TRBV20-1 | CSARDPQGDTEAFF | TGCAGTGCTAGAGATCCACAGGGAGACACTGAAGCTTTCTTT
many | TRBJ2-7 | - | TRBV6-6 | CASSSPAGLSYEQYF | TGTGCCAGCAGTTCCCCGGCGGGCCTATCCTACGAGCAGTACTTC
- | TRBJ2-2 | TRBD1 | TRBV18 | CASSPPDRVNTGELFF | TGTGCCAGCTCACCACCGGACAGGGTGAACACCGGGGAGCTGTTTTTT
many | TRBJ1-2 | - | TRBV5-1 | CASSLGHLLQGYTF | TGCGCCAGCAGCCTTGGACACCTACTCCAGGGCTACACCTTC
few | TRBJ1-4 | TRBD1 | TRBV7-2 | CASSLDRGTGKLFF | TGTGCCAGCAGCTTGGACAGGGGGACGGGAAAACTGTTTTTT